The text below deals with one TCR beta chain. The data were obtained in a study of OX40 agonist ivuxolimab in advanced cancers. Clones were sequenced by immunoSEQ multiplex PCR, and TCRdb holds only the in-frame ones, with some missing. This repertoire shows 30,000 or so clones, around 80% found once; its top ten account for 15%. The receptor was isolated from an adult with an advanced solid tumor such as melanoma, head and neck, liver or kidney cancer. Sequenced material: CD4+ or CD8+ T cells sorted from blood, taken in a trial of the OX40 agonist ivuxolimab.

The CDR3 DNA is TGTGCCAGCAGTTTCGTTCCCGGGACAAATAATTCACCCCTCCACTTT. Residues: CASSFVPGTNNSPLHF. The J gene is TRBJ1-6, the V gene TRBV28; weak D call: TRBD1 (6 bases). Trimming removed 3 bases from V and 5 bases from J, with 14 bases in between. The CDR3 has 16 amino acids. Germline CDR1 MDHEN, CDR2 SYDVKM.